This entry concerns a single T cell receptor beta chain. Antigen: not known. These data originate in a study of cytomegalovirus exposure and HLA in healthy donors. General study findings and limits: TCR beta V- and J-gene trimming was later associated with a missense DCLRE1C variant. Earlier analysis yielded a pattern in which most TCR beta V segments were productive about 90% or about 30% of the time.

CDR3 length: 13 amino acids. V was shortened by 3 bases and J by 3 bases, with 10 bases between the two germline ends. The germline V gene has CDR1 GTSNPN and CDR2 SVGIG (reference sequence). PCR was performed using 60 Vbeta and 13 Jbeta primers. As handled by the study authors: Later, an analysis found about 80 million unique TCR beta chains, and approximately 10 million of these were shared. The assay was immunoSEQ multiplex PCR, and TCRdb's table has in-frame clones only and misses some. The DNA gave D and trimming, while V, J and clone size come from that table. The table includes about 93,000 clones, 82% detected once.

The TCR was taken from a man aged 45-60 years in good health and CMV-seronegative. Material for sequencing was PBMCs. The V gene is TRBV30, the J gene TRBJ2-3; D is perhaps TRBD2 (6 bases). CDR3 nucleotide sequence: TGTGCCTGGAGGCGGGAAGGTACAGATACGCAGTATTTT. Translating gives CAWRREGTDTQYF.